These T cell receptor beta chains were read from a single sample in a study of metastatic and nonmetastatic thyroid tumors. TCRdb re-called the PCR reads through MiXCR. This table holds tens of thousands of clones, 12% found once. The sequencing input was tumor tissue. The source of these receptors is a female donor with papillary thyroid cancer or a benign thyroid nodule (not recorded which). Some clones in this sample may be carry-over from other donors' samples. CDR3s include the opening cysteine and the closing phenylalanine or tryptophan. The D gene is left open where the match is weak. Where a row states a size, it is once, few, many or the class of an expanded clone; other rows omit it.

v_gene	j_gene	d_gene	abundance	len	CDR3aa	CDR3nt
TRBV6-1	TRBJ1-3	-	-	15	CASSEVMGSGNTIYF	TGTGCCAGCAGTGAAGTGATGGGCTCTGGAAACACCATATATTTT
TRBV4-2	TRBJ1-6	-	many	15	CASSQEGSYNSPLHF	TGTGCCAGCAGCCAAGAAGGGAGCTATAATTCACCCCTCCACTTT
TRBV20-1	TRBJ2-7	-	many	11	CSASPGDEQYF	TGCAGTGCCTCCCCGGGGGACGAGCAGTACTTC
TRBV28	TRBJ2-7	TRBD2	-	15	CASSHPSGFAYEQYF	TGTGCCAGCAGCCACCCTAGCGGGTTTGCCTACGAGCAGTACTTC
TRBV2	TRBJ2-7	-	many	13	CASSEWTNSEQYF	TGTGCCAGCAGTGAGTGGACTAACTCCGAGCAGTACTTC
TRBV19	TRBJ1-2	-	many	13	CASTQTGGYGYTF	TGTGCCAGTACTCAGACAGGCGGGTATGGCTACACCTTC
TRBV24-1	TRBJ1-2	-	many	15	CATSGGRFSNYGYTF	TGTGCCACCAGCGGGGGCCGGTTTTCTAACTATGGCTACACCTTC
TRBV11-2	TRBJ2-5	-	many	18	CASSLSAAGHKGGETQYF	TGTGCCAGCAGCTTGTCCGCGGCGGGTCATAAGGGGGGAGAGACCCAGTACTTC
TRBV2	TRBJ1-1	-	many	13	CASRGQGATEAFF	TGTGCCAGCAGAGGTCAGGGAGCCACTGAAGCTTTCTTT
TRBV12-3/TRBV12-4	TRBJ1-3	-	-	16	CEGSSPAGPRSDTIYF	TGTGAAGGCAGCTCCCCGGCAGGCCCCCGAAGTGACACCATATATTTT
TRBV7-9	TRBJ1-3	-	many	12	CASTNVEYTIYF	TGTGCCAGCACCAACGTGGAGTACACCATATATTTT
TRBV28	TRBJ1-2	-	many	16	CASSLGSIRKVFGYTF	TGTGCCAGCAGTTTAGGGTCAATCAGGAAGGTCTTTGGCTACACCTTC
TRBV6-1	TRBJ2-1	TRBD1	many	15	CASSEVWKGAGEQFF	TGTGCCAGCAGTGAAGTCTGGAAGGGGGCTGGTGAGCAGTTCTTC
TRBV6-5	TRBJ2-3	TRBD2	-	18	CASSSGTIVRESTDTQYF	TGTGCCAGCAGCTCCGGGACTATCGTGAGGGAAAGCACAGATACGCAGTATTTT
TRBV5-1	TRBJ2-1	TRBD2	-	15	CASSTTSGSYNEQFF	TGCGCCAGCAGCACTACTAGCGGGTCCTACAATGAGCAGTTCTTC
TRBV27	TRBJ1-5	-	many	14	CASSQGTGGQPQHF	TGTGCCAGCAGCCAGGGGACGGGGGGACAGCCCCAGCATTTT
TRBV30	TRBJ1-2	-	many	17	CAWSPIGRLMYSYGYTF	TGTGCCTGGAGTCCTATAGGTCGATTAATGTACAGCTATGGCTACACCTTC
TRBV20-1	TRBJ2-1	-	many	12	CSAEDGYNEQFF	TGCAGTGCCGAAGACGGATACAATGAGCAGTTCTTC
TRBV2	TRBJ1-5	-	many	12	CASGRGGQPQHF	TGTGCCAGCGGGAGGGGTGGCCAGCCCCAGCATTTT
TRBV6-1	TRBJ2-7	-	many	13	CATRGGASYEQYF	TGTGCCACCAGAGGGGGGGCCTCGTACGAGCAGTACTTC
TRBV20-1	TRBJ2-7	-	many	13	CSAGGRGYYEQYF	TGCAGTGCCGGGGGTCGGGGTTACTACGAGCAGTACTTC
TRBV12-5	TRBJ2-7	-	many	18	CASGLSTGSGRRGDEQYF	TGTGCTAGTGGTTTGTCGACGGGGTCGGGACGCCGAGGGGACGAGCAGTACTTC
TRBV19	TRBJ2-2	-	many	13	CASSIRVTGELFF	TGTGCCAGTAGTATTAGGGTGACCGGGGAGCTGTTTTTT
TRBV20-1	TRBJ2-7	-	many	15	CSALEEGTGYYEQYF	TGCAGTGCCCTAGAAGAAGGCACGGGATACTACGAGCAGTACTTC
TRBV20-1	TRBJ2-7	-	-	13	CSAIYSLDYEQYF	TGCAGTGCTATATACTCGCTGGACTACGAGCAGTACTTC
TRBV15	TRBJ2-1	TRBD2	many	14	CATSSGGSTAEQFF	TGTGCCACCAGTTCGGGAGGCTCAACGGCTGAGCAGTTCTTC
TRBV14	TRBJ1-2	-	many	13	CASSQGPWVGYTF	TGTGCCAGCAGCCAAGGTCCTTGGGTTGGCTACACCTTC
TRBV5-1	TRBJ1-1	-	-	13	CASRQGYSTEAFF	TGCGCCAGCAGGCAGGGGTATAGCACTGAAGCTTTCTTT
TRBV4-1	TRBJ1-2	-	many	16	CASSQIGTDLLYGYTF	TGCGCCAGCAGCCAAATTGGGACGGACCTTCTCTATGGCTACACCTTC
TRBV12-3/TRBV12-4	TRBJ2-7	-	-	14	CASSFQVAPYEQYF	TGTGCCAGCAGCTTTCAGGTGGCCCCCTACGAGCAGTACTTC
TRBV30	TRBJ1-4	-	many	14	CAWSLGDLGEKLFF	TGTGCCTGGAGTCTCGGGGACTTGGGGGAAAAACTGTTTTTT
TRBV7-3	TRBJ2-1	TRBD2	-	18	CASSFTSPGTSGYNEQFF	TGTGCCAGCAGCTTCACTTCGCCAGGGACTAGCGGATACAATGAGCAGTTCTTC
TRBV19	TRBJ2-1	TRBD2	many	16	CASSGGRLAGVEEQFF	TGTGCCAGTAGTGGGGGTCGACTAGCGGGAGTGGAGGAGCAGTTCTTC
TRBV6-1	TRBJ2-2	-	-	15	CASARVGLNTGELFF	TGTGCCAGCGCTCGTGTTGGGCTTAACACCGGGGAGCTGTTTTTT
TRBV19	TRBJ1-3	TRBD1	many	15	CASSVTGSAGNTIYF	TGTGCCAGTAGTGTGACAGGGTCGGCTGGAAACACCATATATTTT